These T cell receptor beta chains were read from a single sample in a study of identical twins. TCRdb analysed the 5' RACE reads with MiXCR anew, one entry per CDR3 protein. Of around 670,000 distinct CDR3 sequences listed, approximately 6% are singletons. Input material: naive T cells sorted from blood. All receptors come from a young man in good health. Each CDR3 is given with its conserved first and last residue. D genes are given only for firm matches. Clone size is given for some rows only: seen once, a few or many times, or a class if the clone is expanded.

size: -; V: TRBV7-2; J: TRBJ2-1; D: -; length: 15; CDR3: CASTLLGPFDNEQFF; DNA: TGTGCCAGCACCTTGCTGGGCCCGTTTGACAATGAGCAGTTCTTC
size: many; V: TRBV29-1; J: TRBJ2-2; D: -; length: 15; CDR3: CSVSHVGGETGELFF; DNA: TGCAGCGTCTCTCACGTGGGGGGCGAAACCGGGGAGCTGTTTTTT
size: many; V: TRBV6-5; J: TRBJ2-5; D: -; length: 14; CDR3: CASSYWASQETQYF; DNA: TGTGCCAGCAGTTATTGGGCCTCACAAGAGACCCAGTACTTC
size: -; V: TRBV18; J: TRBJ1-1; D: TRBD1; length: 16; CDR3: CASSAWTGNMNTEAFF; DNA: TGTGCCAGCTCGGCCTGGACAGGGAACATGAACACTGAAGCTTTCTTT
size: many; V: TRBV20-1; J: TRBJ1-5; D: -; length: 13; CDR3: CSARGGFEQPQHF; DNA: TGCAGTGCCAGAGGGGGGTTCGAACAGCCCCAGCATTTT
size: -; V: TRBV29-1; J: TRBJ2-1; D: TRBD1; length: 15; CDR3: CSSAAGTASYNEQFF; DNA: TGCAGCTCCGCTGCCGGGACAGCCTCCTACAATGAGCAGTTCTTC
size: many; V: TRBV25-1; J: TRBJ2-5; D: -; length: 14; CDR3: CASSDDSWQETQYF; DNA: TGTGCCAGCAGTGATGACAGTTGGCAAGAGACCCAGTACTTC
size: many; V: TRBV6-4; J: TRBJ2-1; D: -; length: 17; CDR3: CASSDSAIRGNHNEQFF; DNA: TGTGCCAGCAGTGACTCTGCTATACGCGGAAATCACAATGAGCAGTTCTTC
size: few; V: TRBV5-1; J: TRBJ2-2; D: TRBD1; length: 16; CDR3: CASSWRTGGRGGELFF; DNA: TGCGCCAGCAGCTGGAGGACAGGGGGCCGAGGCGGGGAGCTGTTTTTT
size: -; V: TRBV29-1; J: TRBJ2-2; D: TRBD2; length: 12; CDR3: CSVGEGTGELFF; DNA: TGCAGTGTCGGGGAGGGCACCGGGGAGCTGTTTTTT
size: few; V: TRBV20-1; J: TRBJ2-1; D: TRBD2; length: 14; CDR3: CSAFSGRASNEQFF; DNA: TGCAGTGCTTTTAGCGGGAGGGCCTCCAATGAGCAGTTCTTC
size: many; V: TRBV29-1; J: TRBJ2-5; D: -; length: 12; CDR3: CSVVGVMETQYF; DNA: TGCAGCGTTGTTGGAGTGATGGAGACCCAGTACTTC
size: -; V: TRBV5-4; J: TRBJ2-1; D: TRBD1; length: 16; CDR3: CASSPGTGPSYNEQFF; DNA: TGTGCCAGCAGCCCGGGGACAGGGCCCTCCTACAATGAGCAGTTCTTC
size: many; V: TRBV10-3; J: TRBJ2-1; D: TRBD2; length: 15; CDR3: CAISERLALPSEQFF; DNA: TGTGCCATCAGTGAGAGACTAGCCCTCCCAAGTGAGCAGTTCTTC
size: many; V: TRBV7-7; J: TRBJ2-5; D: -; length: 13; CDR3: CASSRRALETQYF; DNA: TGTGCCAGCAGCCGTCGCGCTTTGGAGACCCAGTACTTC
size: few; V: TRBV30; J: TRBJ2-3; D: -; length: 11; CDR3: CAGRVGDTQYF; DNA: TGTGCCGGACGGGTCGGCGATACGCAGTATTTT
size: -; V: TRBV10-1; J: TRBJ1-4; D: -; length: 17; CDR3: CASSESGRGRTNEKLFF; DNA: TGCGCCAGCAGTGAGTCGGGCAGGGGACGAACTAATGAAAAACTGTTTTTT
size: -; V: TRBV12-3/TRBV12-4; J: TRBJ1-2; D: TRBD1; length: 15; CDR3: CASSLMGQGHYGYTF; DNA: TGTGCCAGCAGTCTAATGGGACAGGGCCACTATGGCTACACCTTC